Below, 22 T cell receptor beta chains from the same sample are listed, as sequenced in a study of vaccination and CD4 T cells after COVID-19. No antigen has been identified for these receptors. With the Oncomine TCR Beta short-read assay, DNA from cultured CD4+ T cells was sequenced. TCRdb called the PCR reads again in MiXCR, with one record for every CDR3 protein. The sample has more than 6,500 distinct CDR3 sequences, around 35% seen once; the top ten hold around 30%. The treatment denotes: approximately 11-day PBMC culture with coronavirus spike peptide pools or control peptides (ViraFEST assay). CD4+ T lymphocytes from the unexposed donor were collected before the COVID-19 pandemic (2011-2018). Sequences were obtained from CD4+ T cells from blood, cultured in vitro. These receptors were taken from a human donor in good health.

The J gene is TRBJ1-6, the V gene TRBV6-5, with unresolved D. Germline lookup yields CDR1 MNHEY and CDR2 SVGAGI. This CDR3 is built from 14 residues. V lost 2 bases and J lost 10, with 12 bases in between. In DNA form, the CDR3 reads TGTGCCAGCAGTTACAGACAATTATACTCACCCCTCCACTTT. As protein: CASSYRQLYSPLHF.

The chain links TRBV6-5 to TRBJ1-1; 7 bases are shared with TRBD1. CDR1 is MNHEY and CDR2 is SVGAGI in the germline V gene. The CDR3 length is 16 residues. V lost 2 bases, J lost 2 bases, and 8 bases stayed unmatched. The CDR3 region has the DNA TGTGCCAGCAGTTACCACAGGGGCCGAGCCAACACTGAAGCTTTCTTT. Amino acid sequence: CASSYHRGRANTEAFF.

The rearrangement uses TRBV24-1 and TRBJ1-6; 7 bases line up with TRBD1. The ends lost 0 bases at V and 0 bases at J; junction bases unmatched: 16. CDR1 is KGHDR and CDR2 is SFDVKD in the germline V gene. This CDR3 comprises 22 residues. The CDR3 is CATSDLPRGDSPSSSYNSPLHF. For the CDR3, the DNA is TGTGCCACCAGTGATTTGCCCCGAGGGGACAGCCCATCGAGCTCCTATAATTCACCCCTCCACTTT.

The chain joins TRBV6-1 to TRBJ1-1; D unclear. CDR1 is MNHNS and CDR2 is SASEGT in the germline V gene. V shed 6 bases and J shed 3 bases, with 11 bases lying between them. The CDR3 totals 13 residues. The CDR3 here is CASRMTMDTEAFF. CDR3 DNA sequence: TGTGCCAGCAGAATGACTATGGACACTGAAGCTTTCTTT.

This clonotype has a handful of counts. The J gene is TRBJ1-5, the V gene TRBV6-2 or TRBV6-3; D possibly corresponds to TRBD1 (6 bases). Germline CDR1 reads MNHEY; CDR2 reads SVGEGT. V dropped 3 bases and J dropped 7 bases, with 16 bases sitting between them. The CDR3 runs 15 residues. CDR3 sequence: CASSYLAGGGQPQHF. CDR3 DNA: TGTGCCAGCAGTTATCTGGCGGGGGGCGGACAGCCCCAGCATTTT.

V usage is TRBV6-1 and J usage is TRBJ1-4; possibly TRBD1 for D (6 bases). CDR3 length equals 13 residues. Germline lookup yields CDR1 MNHNS and CDR2 SASEGT. V dropped 7 bases and J dropped 11 bases, with 17 bases sitting between them. The CDR3 region has the DNA TGTGCCAGCATCCCGACAGGACGTTACAAACTGTTTTTT. This gives the protein CASIPTGRYKLFF.

The rearrangement links TRBV2 to TRBJ1-5; TRBD1 agrees at 7 bases. This CDR3 comprises 15 residues. V shed 3 bases and J 0 bases; nucleotides not matched to a gene: 2. Germline V gene data show CDR1 as SNHLY and CDR2 as FYNNEI. CDR3: CASSEGTDSNQPQHF. In nucleotides, the CDR3 is TGTGCCAGCAGTGAGGGGACAGATAGCAATCAGCCCCAGCATTTT.

The chain carries TRBV2 and TRBJ1-5; 8 bases fit TRBD1. The CDR3 length is 14 residues. V was pared by 5 bases and J by 8 bases, with 8 bases of the junction left unmatched. Per the germline V gene, CDR1 is SNHLY and CDR2 is FYNNEI. CDR3 residues: CASSRQGLTEPQHF. In DNA form, the CDR3 reads TGTGCCAGCAGTCGACAGGGGCTTACGGAGCCCCAGCATTTT.

This chain links TRBV6-1 with TRBJ1-2; 9 bases match TRBD1. Germline CDR1 MNHNS, CDR2 SASEGT. The CDR3 totals 17 residues. Trimming cost V 2 bases and J 3 bases; bases outside gene matches: 10. For the CDR3, the DNA is TGTGCCAGCAGTGAACGGGACAGGGTCTCTCTTTACTATGGCTACACCTTC. Its translation: CASSERDRVSLYYGYTF.

This clonotype turned up a few times. This chain links TRBV6-1 with TRBJ2-3; D could derive from TRBD1 or TRBD2 (5 bases each). This CDR3 contains 12 residues. Germline V gene data show CDR1 as MNHNS and CDR2 as SASEGT. Between the trimmed V and J ends, which lost 10 bases and 14 bases, there was a span of 22 bases. The CDR3 bases are TGTGCCACCAGGACTGATGGGACCAGCTGGTATTTT. Amino acids: CATRTDGTSWYF.

This clonotype appeared a single time. The CDR3 loop reads CASSGGAGTGELFF. As DNA, the CDR3 is TGTGCCAGTAGTGGGGGGGCTGGGACCGGGGAGCTGTTTTTT. The genes are TRBV19 and TRBJ2-2; the D gene is possibly TRBD2 (7 bases). The V end lost 5 bases, the J end lost 5 bases, and 12 bases lay between the germline ends. Germline lookup yields CDR1 LNHDA and CDR2 SQIVND (reference sequence). The CDR3 loop spans 14 amino acids.

This chain connects TRBV9 to TRBJ2-5, with 7 bases that match TRBD2. The CDR3 sequence is 13 residues long. Germline values: CDR1 SGDLS, CDR2 YYNGEE. Losses at the gene ends were 0 bases for V and 7 bases for J; bases not matched to a gene: 3. Written as DNA, the CDR3 is TGTGCCAGCAGCGTAGAGCGGGACGGGACCCAGTACTTC. This translates into CASSVERDGTQYF.

The table lists this clonotype with a few counts. The chain is built from TRBV5-1 and TRBJ1-1; no definite D call. The CDR3 has 15 amino acids. From germline, CDR1 is SGHRS and CDR2 YFSETQ. Trimming took off 4 bases at V and 1 base at J, with 14 bases between the two ends. In DNA form, the CDR3 reads TGCGCCAGCAGCGTGGGAGGGTCGAGGAACACTGAAGCTTTCTTT. This translates into CASSVGGSRNTEAFF.

In nucleotides, the CDR3 is TGTGCCAGCAGCCGCGATAGGGAAGATACGCAGTATTTT. Translated, it gives CASSRDREDTQYF. The chain combines TRBV11-2 with TRBJ2-3; D uncertain. The CDR3 extends over 13 amino acids. CDR1 is SGHAT and CDR2 is FQNNGV in the germline V gene. V was clipped by 5 bases and J by 5 bases, with 11 bases between them.

This clonotype was observed a single time. This sequence joins TRBV4-1 and TRBJ1-1, with 7 nucleotides matching TRBD1. The CDR3 runs 15 residues. V lost 1 base, J lost 3 bases, and 5 bases stayed unmatched. CDR1 MGHRA and CDR2 YSYEKL come from the germline V gene. The CDR3 sequence is CASSQGDRLYTEAFF. The CDR3 DNA sequence: TGCGCCAGCAGCCAAGGGGACAGACTATACACTGAAGCTTTCTTT.

CDR3 in amino acids: CASSALAGDVDTQYF. The CDR3 bases are TGTGCCAGCAGTGCCCTAGCGGGGGACGTAGATACGCAGTATTTT. The chain joins TRBV6-4 to TRBJ2-3; TRBD2 aligns across 10 bases. CDR1 is MRHNA, CDR2 SNTAGT, per germline. The CDR3 is made up of 15 amino acids. J lost 5 bases, V lost 4 bases, and 6 bases had no gene match.

The chain carries TRBV14 and TRBJ1-2; D might be TRBD1 (6 bases). Trimming took off 2 bases at V and 4 bases at J, with 11 bases between the two ends. Germline assignment: CDR1 SGHDN and CDR2 FVKESK. The CDR3 is 14 residues long. In DNA, the CDR3 is TGTGCCAGCAGCCAACTCAGGGGCGGCTATGGCTACACCTTC. This sequence encodes CASSQLRGGYGYTF. The full variable domain, with the rest looked up from reference TRBV14 and TRBJ1-2, is EAGVTQFPSHSVIEKGQTVTLRCDPISGHDNLYWYRRVMGKEIKFLLHFVKESKQDESGMPNNRFLAERTGGTYSTLKVQPAELEDSGVYFCASSQLRGGYGYTFGSGTRLTVV.

This clonotype came up a few times. CDR3 coding DNA: TGTGCCAGCGGACCCCAGGTGAGCACTGAAGCTTTCTTT. It encodes CASGPQVSTEAFF. The genes are TRBV19 and TRBJ1-1; unclear D gene. Germline CDR1 reads LNHDA; CDR2 reads SQIVND (reference sequence). The CDR3 extends over 13 amino acids. The V gene lost 9 bases and the J gene lost 4 bases, with 15 bases spanning the gap.

The CDR3 sequence: CASSFNGPSHWYF. CDR3 in DNA: TGTGCCAGCAGTTTCAACGGGCCAAGCCATTGGTACTTC. The chain employs TRBV27 and TRBJ2-7; D remains ambiguous. CDR3 size: 13 residues. Germline CDR1 and CDR2: MNHEY and SMNVEV (reference sequence). The V gene lost 3 bases and the J gene lost 12 bases, with 18 bases spanning the gap.

The chain is built from TRBV4-1 and TRBJ1-2; D unresolved. There are 13 residues in the CDR3. From germline, CDR1 is MGHRA and CDR2 YSYEKL. V was trimmed by 5 bases and J by 0 bases, leaving 7 bases between them. The CDR3 here is CASSLEANYGYTF. The CDR3, as DNA: TGCGCCAGCAGCTTAGAGGCTAACTATGGCTACACCTTC.

This chain uses TRBV5-1 with TRBJ1-1, with D possibly TRBD1 on 5 matching bases. Trimming left V 4 bases short and J 2 bases short, with 12 bases between. The CDR3 consists of 14 residues. Per the germline V gene, CDR1 is SGHRS and CDR2 is YFSETQ. DNA for the CDR3: TGCGCCAGCAGCCTCGGGACGGCAAACACTGAAGCTTTCTTT. It specifies CASSLGTANTEAFF.

V usage is TRBV20-1 and J usage is TRBJ1-5; D is possibly TRBD1 (5 bases). Trimming pared 1 base from V and 9 bases from J, leaving 13 bases between. Per the germline V gene, CDR1 is DFQATT and CDR2 is SNEGSKA (reference sequence). The CDR3 runs 13 residues. This CDR3 reads CSARGQGRGPQHF. CDR3 nucleotides: TGCAGTGCTAGAGGGCAGGGAAGGGGGCCCCAGCATTTT.